This entry describes one T cell receptor (beta chain). These data come from a study of blood T cell repertoires in COVID-19. Study in general: COVID-19 samples from acute and convalescent phases originated in the United States, Italy and Spain.

Patients of the Seattle cohort, enrolled during active infection, were followed longitudinally. TCRdb's copy holds only in-frame clones and misses some; the assay was immunoSEQ multiplex PCR. The table has tens of thousands of clones, around 74% seen once. This sequence originates from a man between 65 and 85 years old with COVID-19, enrolled during active disease. Sequencing used peripheral blood.

CDR3 amino acids: CAISDPSGRGSYNEQFF. CDR3 DNA: TGTGCCATCAGTGACCCTAGCGGGAGGGGCTCCTACAATGAGCAGTTCTTC. The chain links TRBV10-3 to TRBJ2-1; 12 bases align to TRBD2. After removal of 3 bases from V and 0 bases from J, the junction contained 3 bases not matched to a gene. CDR3 length: 17 amino acids. The germline CDR1 and CDR2 sequences are ENHRY and SYGVKD.